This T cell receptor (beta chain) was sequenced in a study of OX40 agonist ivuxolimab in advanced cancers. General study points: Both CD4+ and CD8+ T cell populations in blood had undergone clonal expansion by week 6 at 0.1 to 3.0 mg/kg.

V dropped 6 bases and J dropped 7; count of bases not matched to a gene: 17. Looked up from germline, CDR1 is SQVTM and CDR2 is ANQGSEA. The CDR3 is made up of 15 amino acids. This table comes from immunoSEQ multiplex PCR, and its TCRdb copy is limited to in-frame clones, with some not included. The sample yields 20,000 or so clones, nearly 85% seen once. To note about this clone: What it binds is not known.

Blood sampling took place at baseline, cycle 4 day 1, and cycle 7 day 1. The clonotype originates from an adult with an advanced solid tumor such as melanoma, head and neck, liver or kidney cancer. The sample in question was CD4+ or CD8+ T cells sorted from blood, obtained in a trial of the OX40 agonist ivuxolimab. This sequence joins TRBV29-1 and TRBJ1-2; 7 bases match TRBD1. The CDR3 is CSVDRDRGKFFGYTF. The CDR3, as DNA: TGCAGCGTGGATCGGGACAGAGGAAAATTTTTTGGCTACACCTTC.